Shown below are 28 T cell receptor beta chains from a single sample sequenced in a study of shared clonotypes between healthy human individuals (dated by TCRdb to about 2020). Receptors were amplified or captured by the immunoSEQ multiplex PCR assay. TCRdb's version of the immuneACCESS table is confined to in-frame rearrangements and falls short of the full clone set. An unresolved V gene accounts for under half of the shortfall where checked; the remainder is of unknown origin. The sample data list 2 million to 2.5 million clones, and around 90% of these were observed just once. The ten most abundant clones make up approximately 0.39% of the sample. The specimen was naive CD4+ T cells from PBMCs. The cell subset or site label, as the study defines it: CD45RA+ positively selected. The receptors shown here come from a man between 18 and 29 years old in good health. Some clones in this sample may be carry-over from other donors' samples.

The chain employs TRBV6-1 and TRBJ1-1; weak D call: TRBD1 (6 bases). This CDR3 region has 11 residues. The germline gives CDR1 MNHNS, CDR2 SASEGT. Trimming shortened V by 10 bases and J by 10 bases, and 16 bases separated the two germline ends. The CDR3 sequence is CATTWGTRAFF. The CDR3 DNA reads TGTGCCACCACCTGGGGGACACGAGCTTTCTTT.

This chain connects TRBV5-1 to TRBJ2-2; 7 positions agree with TRBD1. In germline, CDR1 is SGHRS, CDR2 YFSETQ. This CDR3 contains 15 residues. Unmatched junction bases numbered 12, after V lost 4 bases and J lost 9 bases. CDR3 coding DNA: TGCGCCAGCAGCCAAAATATACAGGGGCCGCGGGAGCTGTTTTTT. Translated: CASSQNIQGPRELFF.

In its sample, this clone was seen once. The chain uses TRBV9 and TRBJ1-2, with no clear D. V was clipped by 3 bases and J by 3 bases, with 15 bases between them. Germline V CDR1 and CDR2: SGDLS, YYNGEE. The CDR3 covers 15 residues. The CDR3 bases are TGTGCCAGCAGCGCAAGACCCGGTGGGGACTATGGCTACACCTTC. It encodes CASSARPGGDYGYTF.

The CDR3 protein is CASSPELPGPRTDTQYF. The CDR3 DNA follows: TGTGCCAGCAGCCCCGAATTACCGGGCCCCAGAACAGATACGCAGTATTTT. The chain employs TRBV5-4 and TRBJ2-3; no clear D. Germline V CDR1 and CDR2: SGHNT, YYREEE (reference sequence). V was shortened by 4 bases and J by 3 bases, with 21 bases between the two germline ends. This CDR3 has 17 amino acids.

The chain is built from TRBV5-6 and TRBJ1-3; D remains unclear. Germline values: CDR1 SGHDT, CDR2 YYEEEE. The germline V and J ends were trimmed by 0 bases and 10 bases, with 14 bases remaining between them. The CDR3 covers 14 residues. CDR3: CASSLVGPRSTIYF. The CDR3 DNA follows: TGTGCCAGCAGCTTGGTAGGCCCCCGATCGACCATATATTTT.

The chain recombines TRBV28 with TRBJ1-1; no definite D call. Trimming took 7 bases from V and 0 from J, leaving 9 bases between them. This CDR3 has 13 residues. The germline gives CDR1 MDHEN, CDR2 SYDVKM. The CDR3 reads CASTLVVNTEAFF. Written as DNA, the CDR3 is TGTGCCAGCACTCTGGTCGTGAACACTGAAGCTTTCTTT.

The chain recombines TRBV5-4 with TRBJ2-5, with D perhaps assigned TRBD1 or TRBD2 (5 bases each). Trimming shortened V by 0 bases and J by 3 bases, and 15 bases separated the two germline ends. The CDR3 is 16 amino acids. Per germline, CDR1 SGHNT and CDR2 YYREEE (reference sequence). The CDR3 nucleotides are TGTGCCAGCAGCTTGGGAGCAGGGACCAACAAAGAGACCCAGTACTTC. Protein product: CASSLGAGTNKETQYF.

J is TRBJ2-3 and V is TRBV2; no firm D call. Germline CDR1 reads SNHLY; CDR2 reads FYNNEI. V lost 8 bases and J 0 bases, leaving 15 bases between the germline ends. The CDR3 consists of 15 residues. CDR3 sequence reads: CASRRLRFSTDTQYF. The CDR3 coding sequence is TGTGCCAGCCGTCGACTGCGGTTTAGCACAGATACGCAGTATTTT.

This chain uses TRBV29-1 with TRBJ2-1; TRBD2 matches 11 bases. V trimming: 3 bases; J trimming: 3 bases; junction bases outside the gene matches: 4. Germline-derived CDR1 and CDR2 are SQVTM and ANQGSEA. CDR3 length: 15 residues. The CDR3 is CSVEGGTSGYNEQFF. CDR3 DNA: TGCAGCGTTGAGGGCGGGACTAGCGGCTACAATGAGCAGTTCTTC.

This chain links TRBV11-2 with TRBJ2-7; 7 positions match TRBD2. The length of the CDR3 is 17 residues. Per the germline V gene, CDR1 is SGHAT and CDR2 is FQNNGV. The V gene end was trimmed by 0 bases and the J gene end by 1 base; junction bases not matched to a gene: 9. Here the CDR3 DNA reads TGTGCCAGCAGCTTAGAAGCTGGCGGGAGTAAATCCTACGAGCAGTACTTC. It encodes CASSLEAGGSKSYEQYF.

The V call is TRBV4-2, the J call TRBJ2-7; D might be TRBD1 (7 bases). The germline V gene encodes CDR1 LGHNA and CDR2 YNFKEQ. The CDR3 is made up of 15 amino acids. V was clipped by 1 base and J by 4 bases, with 14 bases between them. CDR3: CASSQGQGGAYEQYF. In DNA, the CDR3 is TGTGCCAGCAGCCAAGGGCAGGGGGGAGCTTACGAGCAGTACTTC.

The chain uses TRBV5-4 and TRBJ1-4, with 7 bases that match TRBD1. Germline V gives CDR1 SGHNT, CDR2 YYREEE (reference sequence). This CDR3 contains 15 residues. V lost 4 bases to trimming and J lost 4 bases; unmatched junction nucleotides: 7. The CDR3 coding sequence is TGTGCCAGCAGCCAGGCGGCAGGGGGTAATGAAAAACTGTTTTTT. Encoded protein: CASSQAAGGNEKLFF. Combining the CDR3 with reference TRBV5-4 and TRBJ1-4 gives the whole variable domain ETGVTQSPTHLIKTRGQQVTLRCSSQSGHNTVSWYQQALGQGPQFIFQYYREEENGRGNFPPRFSGLQFPNYSSELNVNALELDDSALYLCASSQAAGGNEKLFFGSGTQLSVL.

CDR3 region: CASSSTRLAGLDTQYF. The CDR3 DNA reads as TGTGCCAGCAGCTCCACCCGACTAGCGGGATTGGATACGCAGTATTTT. The chain is built from TRBV5-8 and TRBJ2-3; 11 nucleotides agree with TRBD2. After removal of 3 bases from V and 6 bases from J, the junction contained 9 bases not matched to a gene. The germline gives CDR1 SGHTS, CDR2 YDEGEE. This CDR3 is built from 16 residues.

The chain has TRBV7-8 and TRBJ1-4, with D tentatively TRBD1 (6 bases). V was shortened by 1 base and J by 8 bases, with 14 bases between the two germline ends. Germline CDR1 SGHVS, CDR2 FQNEAQ. The CDR3 extends over 15 amino acids. CDR3 coding DNA: TGTGCCAGCAGCTTAGGGGGGGGCGGCAGGGAAAAACTGTTTTTT. This gives the protein CASSLGGGGREKLFF.

The chain combines TRBV10-3 with TRBJ1-2, with D possibly matching TRBD1 (6 bases). This CDR3 comprises 16 residues. Germline V gives CDR1 ENHRY, CDR2 SYGVKD. Trimming cost V 2 bases and J 2 bases, with 15 bases left between them. CDR3 amino acids: CAISEGHRAFNYGYTF. CDR3 in DNA: TGTGCCATCAGTGAGGGCCACAGGGCCTTCAACTATGGCTACACCTTC.

J is TRBJ1-3 and V is TRBV28, with D possibly TRBD1 on 5 matching bases. This CDR3 region has 13 residues. Germline values: CDR1 MDHEN, CDR2 SYDVKM. V dropped 6 bases and J dropped 2 bases, with 8 bases sitting between them. The CDR3 is CASSMTAGNTIYF. The CDR3, as DNA: TGTGCCAGCAGCATGACAGCTGGAAACACCATATATTTT.

The chain uses TRBV2 and TRBJ1-4; 7 nucleotides align to TRBD1. The CDR3 length is 15 residues. Trimming took 6 bases from V and 7 from J; bases not matched to a gene: 11. Germline loops: CDR1 SNHLY, CDR2 FYNNEI. The CDR3 bases are TGTGCCAGCAGCCCCAGACAGGGTAGGGGTGAAAAACTGTTTTTT. It encodes CASSPRQGRGEKLFF.

For this clone: This CDR3 is also generated by other DNA sequences in the sample. The chain uses TRBV5-1 and TRBJ2-5; 7 bases agree with TRBD1. The CDR3 covers 15 residues. Germline lookup yields CDR1 SGHRS and CDR2 YFSETQ. J was trimmed by 0 bases and V by 3 bases; bases with no gene match: 5. The chain's CDR3 is CASSSGGQNQETQYF. The CDR3 DNA sequence: TGCGCCAGCAGCTCAGGGGGACAGAACCAAGAGACCCAGTACTTC.

This chain links TRBV7-2 with TRBJ2-4; perhaps TRBD2 as D (6 bases). Trimming shortened V by 5 bases and J by 0 bases, and 14 bases separated the two germline ends. The germline V gene has CDR1 SGHTA and CDR2 FQGNSA. There are 16 residues in the CDR3. The DNA for the CDR3 is TGTGCCAGCAGCCTAGGAGGGGCGCAAGCCAAAAACATTCAGTACTTC. This sequence encodes CASSLGGAQAKNIQYF.

V is TRBV2 and J is TRBJ2-7; D is perhaps TRBD1 or TRBD2 (5 bases each). From germline, CDR1 is SNHLY and CDR2 FYNNEI. The CDR3 extends over 12 amino acids. V was pared by 8 bases and J by 6 bases, with 14 bases between. This CDR3 reads CASLRGVSEQYF. In nucleotides, the CDR3 is TGTGCCAGCCTGAGAGGGGTTAGCGAGCAGTACTTC.

This chain connects TRBV2 to TRBJ1-2; no clear D gene. The CDR3 runs 17 residues. The germline CDR1 and CDR2 sequences are SNHLY and FYNNEI. V lost 7 bases and J 6 bases, leaving 27 bases between the germline ends. CDR3 in amino acids: CASKGGVAATLLDGYTF. CDR3 DNA sequence: TGTGCCAGCAAGGGTGGGGTGGCAGCAACCCTCCTCGATGGCTACACCTTC.

V gene TRBV28 combines with J gene TRBJ2-7; 12 bases match TRBD2. From germline, CDR1 is MDHEN and CDR2 SYDVKM. The V segment lost 6 bases and the J segment 4 bases; nucleotides outside the gene matches: 4. The CDR3 length is 14 residues. CDR3 region: CASRRLAGEYEQYF. DNA for the CDR3: TGTGCCAGCAGAAGACTAGCGGGAGAATACGAGCAGTACTTC.

The gene calls are TRBV13 and TRBJ2-3, with D possibly matching TRBD2 (6 bases). CDR1 PRHDT and CDR2 FYEKMQ come from the germline V gene (reference sequence). V lost 2 bases, J lost 0 bases, and 9 bases lay in between. The CDR3 has 15 residues. CDR3 nucleotides: TGTGCCAGCAGCTTAAGGGCGGGGAGCACAGATACGCAGTATTTT. Translated: CASSLRAGSTDTQYF.

CDR3 nucleotide sequence: TGTGCCAGCAGTGGGAGCCAAGAGACCCAGTACTTC. It specifies CASSGSQETQYF. V is TRBV6-1 and J is TRBJ2-5, with D unclear. The V and J ends lost 4 bases and 1 base respectively, with 4 bases between them. Germline lookup yields CDR1 MNHNS and CDR2 SASEGT. This CDR3 contains 12 residues.

The rearrangement joins TRBV28 to TRBJ2-3, with 7 nucleotides matching TRBD1. CDR3 length: 15 amino acids. V lost 6 bases and J lost 4; bases outside the gene matches: 10. Germline CDR1 and CDR2: MDHEN and SYDVKM. Here the CDR3 reads CASSTGTDSADTQYF. The CDR3 bases are TGTGCCAGCAGCACCGGGACAGACAGCGCAGATACGCAGTATTTT.

This chain connects TRBV6-1 to TRBJ2-7, with TRBD1 identical over 9 bases. The germline CDR1 and CDR2 sequences are MNHNS and SASEGT. The CDR3 is 13 residues long. V trimming: 10 bases; J trimming: 2 bases; junction bases outside the gene matches: 6. This chain's CDR3 is CATHRDRAYEQYF. CDR3 in DNA: TGTGCCACCCACCGGGACAGGGCCTACGAGCAGTACTTC.

The chain recombines TRBV6-1 with TRBJ2-7, with TRBD1 matching over 10 bases. V shed 0 bases, J shed 4 bases, and the junction held 18 bases outside the gene matches. The germline CDR1 and CDR2 sequences are MNHNS and SASEGT. The CDR3 consists of 20 residues. CDR3 sequence: CASSEADRGGTGAPGYEQYF. CDR3 in DNA: TGTGCCAGCAGTGAAGCGGACCGCGGGGGGACAGGGGCGCCGGGGTACGAGCAGTACTTC.

There are a few counts of this clone. In the same sample, other DNA sequences code for this CDR3. The chain carries TRBV5-6 and TRBJ1-1, with 7 positions matching TRBD1. V was clipped by 2 bases and J by 0 bases; unmatched bases: 1. The CDR3 has 14 amino acids. CDR1 and CDR2 (germline): SGHDT, YYEEEE. The CDR3 nucleotides are TGTGCCAGCAGCTTAGACAGGGTGAACACTGAAGCTTTCTTT. It translates to CASSLDRVNTEAFF. Full variable domain (missing parts from reference TRBV5-6 and TRBJ1-1): DAGVTQSPTHLIKTRGQQVTLRCSPKSGHDTVSWYQQALGQGPQFIFQYYEEEERQRGNFPDRFSGHQFPNYSSELNVNALLLGDSALYLCASSLDRVNTEAFFGQGTRLTVV.